This T cell receptor (beta chain) was sequenced during a study of vaccination and CD4 T cells after COVID-19. Study-wide background: Nasal swab PCR had shown SARS-CoV-2 positivity in the convalescent patients (about 10 mild cases, one severe case). A CEFX pool, an HIV-1 Nef pool, or else no peptide went into the control cultures. Four females and six males made up the convalescents, two of whom were Hispanic.

Treatment noted: roughly 11-day PBMC culture with coronavirus spike peptide pools or control peptides (ViraFEST assay). Of note for this clonotype: The antigen remains undetermined.

Cultured CD4+ T cell DNA underwent sequencing with the Oncomine TCR Beta short-read assay. TCRdb used MiXCR to reprocess the PCR reads, holding one entry per CDR3 protein. The sample contains about 7,100 distinct CDR3 sequences, around 65% of which appear only once. The CDR3 length is 17 residues. V was pared by 1 base and J by 3 bases, with 10 bases of the junction left unmatched. Germline loops: CDR1 SEHNR, CDR2 FQNEAQ (reference sequence). V gene TRBV7-9 combines with J gene TRBJ2-5; the match to TRBD2 covers 8 bases. The TCR was taken from a human donor who had recovered from COVID-19. The material sequenced was CD4+ T cells from blood, cultured in vitro. The CDR3 nucleotides read TGTGCCAGCAGCTTAGGGTCGGGTAGCGGGGAAAAAGAGACCCAGTACTTC. It codes for CASSLGSGSGEKETQYF.